This T cell receptor (beta chain) came from a study of cytotoxic CD8 clonotypes in ibrutinib-treated CLL (dated by TCRdb to the early 2020s). With respect to the entire study: The cohort was composed of about 10 relapsed/refractory and 15 treatment-naive patients; IGHV unmutated status was identified in some 17 patients. Partial responses were observed in approximately 24 patients and complete responses in 2; after a median follow-up of about 69 months, remission was maintained in 14 patients and progression was observed in some 12. The response samples were drawn at a median of roughly eleven months into treatment, with a range of about 6 to 36 months. On average, each sample had some 260,000 productive templates and under 95,000 productive rearrangements. Longitudinal samples were available for 26 of the 86 trial participants. Cryopreserved peripheral blood mononuclear cells were collected at three points: before therapy, at response, and at either sustained remission or disease progression. All remission and progressive disease samples were collected while patients were still receiving ibrutinib.

Points on this clone: Its antigen is not yet known. Per-base qualities were not stored, and no clone one base away is much larger.

What the time point label conveys for this sample: approximately 2 years on ibrutinib. For TCR beta library preparation, approximately 2 micrograms of genomic DNA were isolated from cryopreserved PBMCs. Longitudinal blood samples from CLL patients receiving ibrutinib monotherapy were subjected to high-throughput TCR beta sequencing. Patients were enrolled in a phase 2 open-label single-center ibrutinib monotherapy trial. What the study reported, not specific to this receptor: Clonality increased at ibrutinib response, stayed stable in sustained remission, and fell back toward baseline at progression. Public clonotypes were rare and either shrank or stayed stable during treatment, and the rise in clonality at ibrutinib response reflected expansion of private clonotypes. Baseline clonality was found to be higher than that of age-matched healthy donors and was strongly correlated with circulating CD8+ T-cell counts. Sampling times were not matched between patients in sustained remission and patients whose disease was progressing, and lymph node repertoires were not examined.

On a MiSeq, deep resolution sequencing aimed for a depth between 1 in 1 million and 1 in 200,000 T cells, with each clonotype covered 10x on average. The immunoSEQ hsTCRB Kit was used to generate TCR beta libraries. In the paper's pipeline: ImmunoSEQ Data Assistant and ImmunoSEQ Analyzer were used for data analysis, and V, D and J genes were assigned according to IMGT definitions. Clonality was computed as one minus normalized Shannon entropy of productive rearrangement frequencies, ranging from 0 to 1. Only overrepresented clonotypes making up at least 0.05% of each patient's repertoire were included in the public clonotype analysis. Thirteen age-matched healthy donor repertoires from immuneACCESS were used as controls for clonality. The table was pulled from immuneACCESS by TCRdb, which kept in-frame rearrangements only. Such tables lose some clones; where checked, under half of the loss comes from unresolved V genes, and the rest has no known cause. V and J calls and clone size follow that table, whereas D and trimming were derived from the DNA. Counted in this sample were approximately 100,000 clones; approximately 80% of them appeared once. The top ten clonotypes cover 20% to 25% of the sample.

This clonotype originated in a human donor with chronic lymphocytic leukemia. The sample consisted of PBMCs, taken after 24 months of ibrutinib treatment.

The DNA reads as follows: TGTGCCAGCAGTAAGGGACAGGGGCTCTACAATGAGCAGTTCTTC. Translated, this gives CASSKGQGLYNEQFF. This chain is built from TRBV6-1 and TRBJ2-1; TRBD1 agrees with 10 junctional bases. Trimmed from V: 5 bases; trimmed from J: 3 bases; junction bases lacking a gene match: 4. For CDR1 and CDR2, the germline V gene lists MNHNS and SASEGT. From the cysteine through the phenylalanine, the CDR3 covers 15 amino acids. Only CDR3 DNA is held: 45 bases, read in frame from base 1.